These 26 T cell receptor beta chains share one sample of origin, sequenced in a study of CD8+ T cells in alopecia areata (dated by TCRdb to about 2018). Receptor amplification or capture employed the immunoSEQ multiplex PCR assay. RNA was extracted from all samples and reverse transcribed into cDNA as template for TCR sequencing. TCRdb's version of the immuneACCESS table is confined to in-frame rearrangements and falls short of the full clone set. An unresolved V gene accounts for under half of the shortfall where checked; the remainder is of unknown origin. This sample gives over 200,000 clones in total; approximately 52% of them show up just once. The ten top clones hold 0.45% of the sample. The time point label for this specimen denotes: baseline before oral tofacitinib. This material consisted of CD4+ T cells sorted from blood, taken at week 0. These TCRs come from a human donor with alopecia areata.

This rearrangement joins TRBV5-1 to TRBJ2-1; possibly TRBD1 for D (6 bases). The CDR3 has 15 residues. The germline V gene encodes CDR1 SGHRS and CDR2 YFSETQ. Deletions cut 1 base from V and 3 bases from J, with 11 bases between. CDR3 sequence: CASSLRGGGYNEQFF. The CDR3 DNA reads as TGCGCCAGCAGCTTGCGTGGGGGCGGCTACAATGAGCAGTTCTTC.

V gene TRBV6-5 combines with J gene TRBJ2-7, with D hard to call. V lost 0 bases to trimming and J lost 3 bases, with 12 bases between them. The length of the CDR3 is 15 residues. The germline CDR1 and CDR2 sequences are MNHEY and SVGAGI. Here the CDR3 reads CASSYSRRPFYEQYF. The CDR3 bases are TGTGCCAGCAGTTACTCTAGACGCCCTTTCTACGAGCAGTACTTC.

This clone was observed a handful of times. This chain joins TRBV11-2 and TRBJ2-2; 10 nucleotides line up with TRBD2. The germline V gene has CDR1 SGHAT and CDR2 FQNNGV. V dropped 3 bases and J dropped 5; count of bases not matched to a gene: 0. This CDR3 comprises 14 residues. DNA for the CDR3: TGTGCCAGCAGCTTGGGACTAGCGACCGGGGAGCTGTTTTTT. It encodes CASSLGLATGELFF. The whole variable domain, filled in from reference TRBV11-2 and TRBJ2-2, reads EAGVAQSPRYKIIEKRQSVAFWCNPISGHATLYWYQQILGQGPKLLIQFQNNGVVDDSQLPKDRFSAERLKGVDSTLKIQPAKLEDSAVYLCASSLGLATGELFFGEGSRLTVL.

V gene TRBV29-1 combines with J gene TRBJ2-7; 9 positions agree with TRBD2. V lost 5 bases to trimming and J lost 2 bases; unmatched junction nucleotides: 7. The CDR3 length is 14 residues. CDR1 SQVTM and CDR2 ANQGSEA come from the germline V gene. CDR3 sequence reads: CSVQGTSNPYEQYF. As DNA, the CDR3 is TGCAGCGTTCAAGGGACTAGCAACCCCTACGAGCAGTACTTC.

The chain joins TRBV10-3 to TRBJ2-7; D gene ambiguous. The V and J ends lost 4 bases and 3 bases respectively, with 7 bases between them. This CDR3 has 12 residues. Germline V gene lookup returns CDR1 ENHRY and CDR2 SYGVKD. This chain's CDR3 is CAISGPNYEQYF. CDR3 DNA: TGTGCCATCAGTGGTCCAAACTACGAGCAGTACTTC.

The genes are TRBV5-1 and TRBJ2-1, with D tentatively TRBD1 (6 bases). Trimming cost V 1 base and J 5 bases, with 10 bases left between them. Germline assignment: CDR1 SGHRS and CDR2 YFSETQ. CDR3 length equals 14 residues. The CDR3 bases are TGCGCCAGCAGCTTGACAGGGATGAACAATGAGCAGTTCTTC. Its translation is CASSLTGMNNEQFF.

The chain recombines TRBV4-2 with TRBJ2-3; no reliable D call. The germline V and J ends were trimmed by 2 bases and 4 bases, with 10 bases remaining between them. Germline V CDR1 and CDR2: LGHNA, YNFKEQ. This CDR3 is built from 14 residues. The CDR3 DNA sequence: TGTGCCAGCAGCCAAACCATCGGAGCAGATACGCAGTATTTT. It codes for CASSQTIGADTQYF.

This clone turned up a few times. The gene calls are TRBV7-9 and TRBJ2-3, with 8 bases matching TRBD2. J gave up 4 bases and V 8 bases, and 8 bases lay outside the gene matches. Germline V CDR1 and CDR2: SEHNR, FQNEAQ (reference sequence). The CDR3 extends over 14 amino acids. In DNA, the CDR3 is TGTGCCAGCCCCAAGCGGGGGCAGGCAGATACGCAGTATTTT. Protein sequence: CASPKRGQADTQYF.

The CDR3 coding sequence is TGTGCCAGCAGTCCCCACGAAGCCAGGGGCGACGAGCAGTACTTC. Amino acid sequence: CASSPHEARGDEQYF. The chain uses TRBV25-1 and TRBJ2-7; the D gene is possibly TRBD1 (6 bases). CDR3 length: 15 amino acids. Deletions cut 5 bases from V and 5 bases from J, with 19 bases between. CDR1 is MGHDK, CDR2 SYGVNS, per germline.

CDR3 in amino acids: CASSPPGSFYEQYF. CDR3 bases: TGCGCCAGCAGCCCCCCTGGGAGTTTCTACGAGCAGTACTTC. J is TRBJ2-7 and V is TRBV4-1; perhaps TRBD2 as D (5 bases). This CDR3 spans 14 amino acids. V was clipped by 4 bases and J by 3 bases, with 13 bases between them. Germline V lookup: CDR1 MGHRA, CDR2 YSYEKL.

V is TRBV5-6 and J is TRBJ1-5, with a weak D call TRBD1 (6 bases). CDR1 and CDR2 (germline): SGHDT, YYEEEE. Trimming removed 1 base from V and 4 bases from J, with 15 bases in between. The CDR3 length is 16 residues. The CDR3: CASSLTGFLGNQPQHF. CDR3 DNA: TGTGCCAGCAGCTTGACAGGGTTTTTGGGGAATCAGCCCCAGCATTTT.

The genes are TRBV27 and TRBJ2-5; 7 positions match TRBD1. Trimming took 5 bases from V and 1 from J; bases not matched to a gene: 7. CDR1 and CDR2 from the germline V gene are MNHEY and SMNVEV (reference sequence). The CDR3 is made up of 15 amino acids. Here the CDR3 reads CASSPGQAGQETQYF. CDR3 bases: TGTGCCAGCAGTCCCGGACAGGCAGGCCAAGAGACCCAGTACTTC.

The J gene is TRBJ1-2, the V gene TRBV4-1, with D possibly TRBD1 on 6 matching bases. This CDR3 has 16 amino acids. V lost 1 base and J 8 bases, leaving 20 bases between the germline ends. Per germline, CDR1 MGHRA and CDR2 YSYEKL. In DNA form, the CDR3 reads TGCGCCAGCAGCCAAGGTTTGAGACAGCCCAGGGGAGGCTACACCTTC. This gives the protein CASSQGLRQPRGGYTF.

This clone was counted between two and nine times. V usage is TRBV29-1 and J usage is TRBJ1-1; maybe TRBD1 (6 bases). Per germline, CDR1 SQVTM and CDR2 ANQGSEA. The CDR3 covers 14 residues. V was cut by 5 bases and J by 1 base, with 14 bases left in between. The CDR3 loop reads CSVRPGVSNTEAFF. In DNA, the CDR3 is TGCAGCGTTCGGCCAGGGGTTTCGAACACTGAAGCTTTCTTT.

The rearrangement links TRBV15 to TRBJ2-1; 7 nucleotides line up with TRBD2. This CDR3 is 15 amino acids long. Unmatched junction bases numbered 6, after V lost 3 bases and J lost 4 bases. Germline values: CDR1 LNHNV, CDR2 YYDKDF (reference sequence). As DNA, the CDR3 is TGTGCCACCAGCAGCCGGGGGGTGGTTTACAATGAGCAGTTCTTC. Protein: CATSSRGVVYNEQFF.

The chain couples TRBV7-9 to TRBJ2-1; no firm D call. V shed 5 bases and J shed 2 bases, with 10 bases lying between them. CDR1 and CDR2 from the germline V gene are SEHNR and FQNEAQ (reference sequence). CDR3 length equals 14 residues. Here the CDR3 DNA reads TGTGCCAGCAGCCTCCTGGGCCCCTACAATGAGCAGTTCTTC. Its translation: CASSLLGPYNEQFF.

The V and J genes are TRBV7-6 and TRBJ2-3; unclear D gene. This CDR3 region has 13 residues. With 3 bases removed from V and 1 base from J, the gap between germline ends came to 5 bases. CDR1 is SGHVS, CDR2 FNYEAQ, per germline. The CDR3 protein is CASSFQGTDTQYF. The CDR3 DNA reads TGTGCCAGCAGCTTTCAGGGCACAGATACGCAGTATTTT.

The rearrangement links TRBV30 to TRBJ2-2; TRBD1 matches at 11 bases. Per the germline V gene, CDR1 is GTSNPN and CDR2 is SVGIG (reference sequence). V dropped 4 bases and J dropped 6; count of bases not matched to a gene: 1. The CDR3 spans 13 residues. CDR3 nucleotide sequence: TGTGCCTGGACGGGACAGGGGGCCGGGGAGCTGTTTTTT. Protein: CAWTGQGAGELFF.

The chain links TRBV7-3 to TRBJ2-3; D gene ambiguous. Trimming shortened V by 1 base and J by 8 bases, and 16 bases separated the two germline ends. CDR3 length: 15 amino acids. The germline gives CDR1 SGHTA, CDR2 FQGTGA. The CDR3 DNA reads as TGTGCCAGCAGCTTAAGGTCGACCGGCTCCACTACGCAGTATTTT. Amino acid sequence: CASSLRSTGSTTQYF.

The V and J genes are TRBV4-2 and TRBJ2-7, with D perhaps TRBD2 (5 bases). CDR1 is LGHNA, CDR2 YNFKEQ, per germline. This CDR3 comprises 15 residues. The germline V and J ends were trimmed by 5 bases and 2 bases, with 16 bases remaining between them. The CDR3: CASSSGVAETYEQYF. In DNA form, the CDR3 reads TGTGCCAGCAGCTCCGGGGTCGCGGAAACCTACGAGCAGTACTTC.

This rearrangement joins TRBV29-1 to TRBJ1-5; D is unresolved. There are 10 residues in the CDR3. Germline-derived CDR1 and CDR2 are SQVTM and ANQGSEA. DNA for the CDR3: TGCATCAGAAGCAATCAGCCCCAGCATTTT. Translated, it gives CIRSNQPQHF.

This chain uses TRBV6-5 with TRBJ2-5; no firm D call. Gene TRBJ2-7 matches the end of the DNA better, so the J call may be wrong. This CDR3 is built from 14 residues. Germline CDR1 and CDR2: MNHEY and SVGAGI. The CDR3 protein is CASRKSGYGYEQYF. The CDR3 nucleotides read TGTGCCAGCAGGAAATCTGGCTACGGCTACGAGCAGTACTTC.

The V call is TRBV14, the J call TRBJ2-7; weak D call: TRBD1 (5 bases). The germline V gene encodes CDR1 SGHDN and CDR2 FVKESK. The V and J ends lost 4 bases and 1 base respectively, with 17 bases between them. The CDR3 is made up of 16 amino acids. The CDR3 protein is CASSPRQGQSSYEQYF. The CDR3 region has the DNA TGTGCCAGCAGCCCGCGGCAGGGCCAGTCATCCTACGAGCAGTACTTC.

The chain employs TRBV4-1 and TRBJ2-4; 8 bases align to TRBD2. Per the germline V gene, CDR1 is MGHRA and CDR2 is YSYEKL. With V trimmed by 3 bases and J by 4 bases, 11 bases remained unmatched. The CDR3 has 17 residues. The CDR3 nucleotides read TGCGCCAGCAGCCATGGAAGGTTTGAGCGGGGGAAAAACATTCAGTACTTC. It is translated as CASSHGRFERGKNIQYF.

CDR3 amino acids: CASSQTQWQANYGYTF. The DNA for the CDR3 is TGCGCCAGCAGCCAAACCCAATGGCAGGCTAACTATGGCTACACCTTC. V and J are TRBV4-1 and TRBJ1-2; D gene uncertain. The germline V and J ends were trimmed by 2 bases and 0 bases, with 13 bases remaining between them. The CDR3 runs to 16 residues. CDR1 and CDR2 (germline): MGHRA, YSYEKL.

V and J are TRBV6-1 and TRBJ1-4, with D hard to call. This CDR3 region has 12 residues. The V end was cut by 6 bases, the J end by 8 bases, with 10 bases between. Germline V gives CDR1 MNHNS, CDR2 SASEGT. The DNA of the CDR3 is TGTGCCAGCAGCCTCATAGAGGAAAAACTGTTTTTT. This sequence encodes CASSLIEEKLFF.